Each of the 21 T cell receptor beta chains below was sequenced from the same sample in a study of T cell responses to AZD1222 COVID-19 vaccine. The data were produced by immunoSEQ multiplex PCR, yet TCRdb's version contains in-frame clones alone and is incomplete. The table includes over 100,000 clones, around 90% detected once. Here the sequenced sample was peripheral blood, taken on day 0 of AZD1222 vaccination. The receptors stem from an adult in good health.

The V and J genes are TRBV7-9 and TRBJ2-1; D ambiguous. This CDR3 spans 12 amino acids. The germline gives CDR1 SEHNR, CDR2 FQNEAQ (reference sequence). V gave up 6 bases and J gave up 5 bases, with 8 bases separating them. CDR3 sequence: CASRLRNNEQFF. CDR3 DNA: TGTGCCAGCAGGTTAAGGAACAATGAGCAGTTCTTC.

V gene TRBV15 combines with J gene TRBJ2-1; the D gene is possibly TRBD2 (5 bases). The CDR3 is made up of 16 amino acids. The germline CDR1 and CDR2 sequences are LNHNV and YYDKDF (reference sequence). Trimming pared 0 bases from V and 3 bases from J, leaving 12 bases between. CDR3 nucleotide sequence: TGTGCCACCAGCAGAGATCACACTAGTGACTACAATGAGCAGTTCTTC. Its protein is CATSRDHTSDYNEQFF.

The chain joins TRBV11-3 to TRBJ1-2; unclear D gene. Per germline, CDR1 SGHNT and CDR2 YENEEA. V gave up 2 bases and J gave up 8 bases, with 6 bases separating them. There are 11 residues in the CDR3. CDR3 in DNA: TGTGCCAGCAGCTTAACTGTCGGCTACACCTTC. Translated: CASSLTVGYTF.

This chain joins TRBV3-1 (or the pseudogene TRBV3-2) and TRBJ2-7; the D gene is possibly TRBD1 (7 bases). The CDR3 is made up of 17 amino acids. The V end lost 1 base, the J end lost 1 base, and 17 bases lay between the germline ends. The germline CDR1 and CDR2 sequences are LGHDT and YNNKEL (reference sequence). Here the CDR3 reads CASSQGIGGGRSYEQYF. DNA of the CDR3: TGTGCCAGCAGCCAAGGGATAGGAGGGGGCAGGTCCTACGAGCAGTACTTC.

This chain connects TRBV7-8 to TRBJ2-7; 7 nucleotides agree with TRBD1. Unmatched junction bases numbered 7, after V lost 5 bases and J lost 6 bases. The CDR3 runs to 13 residues. Germline values: CDR1 SGHVS, CDR2 FQNEAQ. CDR3 sequence reads: CASSVQGIGEQYF. The CDR3 nucleotides read TGTGCCAGCAGCGTACAGGGGATCGGCGAGCAGTACTTC.

The V gene is TRBV4-2, the J gene TRBJ2-7; 7 bases map to TRBD2. This CDR3 comprises 15 residues. Germline CDR1 is LGHNA and CDR2 is YNFKEQ. V trimming: 3 bases; J trimming: 1 base; junction bases outside the gene matches: 6. The CDR3 bases are TGTGCCAGCAGCCATGGCGGGAGCCCATCCTACGAGCAGTACTTC. Protein sequence: CASSHGGSPSYEQYF.

The rearrangement links TRBV28 to TRBJ1-6; perhaps TRBD1 as D (6 bases). Trimming pared 5 bases from V and 3 bases from J, leaving 14 bases between. CDR3 size: 16 residues. Germline V gene sequence: CDR1 MDHEN, CDR2 SYDVKM. CDR3 sequence: CASSNRDNVYNSPLHF. CDR3 bases: TGTGCCAGCAGTAACCGGGACAACGTCTATAATTCACCCCTCCACTTT.

This chain joins TRBV6-5 and TRBJ2-2; possible D gene TRBD2, 5 bases. Germline V gene data show CDR1 as MNHEY and CDR2 as SVGAGI. V lost 4 bases and J 2 bases, leaving 8 bases between the germline ends. There are 14 residues in the CDR3. CDR3 bases: TGTGCCAGCAGTTTGGACTTTAACACCGGGGAGCTGTTTTTT. This sequence encodes CASSLDFNTGELFF.

The chain employs TRBV6-2 or TRBV6-3 and TRBJ2-7; D uncertain. The CDR3 contains 14 residues. From germline, CDR1 is MNHEY and CDR2 SVGEGT. V dropped 2 bases and J dropped 7 bases, with 15 bases sitting between them. In DNA form, the CDR3 reads TGTGCCAGCAGTTACGCCGGACGGTGGGAAGAGCAGTACTTC. Amino acids: CASSYAGRWEEQYF.

This chain links TRBV3-1 (or the pseudogene TRBV3-2) with TRBJ2-2; TRBD2 aligns across 7 bases. The V segment lost 3 bases and the J segment 2 bases; nucleotides outside the gene matches: 6. The CDR3 totals 16 residues. Per the germline V gene, CDR1 is LGHDT and CDR2 is YNNKEL (reference sequence). The CDR3: CASSHWGGINTGELFF. The CDR3 DNA sequence: TGTGCCAGCAGCCACTGGGGGGGGATCAACACCGGGGAGCTGTTTTTT.

The gene calls are TRBV28 and TRBJ2-6; weak D call: TRBD1 (6 bases). The V gene's germline CDR1 is MDHEN and CDR2 SYDVKM. V was trimmed by 5 bases and J by 0 bases, leaving 11 bases between them. The CDR3 spans 16 residues. For the CDR3, the DNA is TGTGCCAGCAGTCTTACAGGGAGCTCTGGGGCCAACGTCCTGACTTTC. This gives the protein CASSLTGSSGANVLTF.

The table lists this clone with a count of one. The gene calls are TRBV3-1 (or the pseudogene TRBV3-2) and TRBJ2-7, with D hard to call. The CDR3 is 8 residues long. Per the germline V gene, CDR1 is LGHDT and CDR2 is YNNKEL (reference sequence). The germline V and J ends were trimmed by 11 bases and 6 bases, with 5 bases remaining between them. The CDR3 spells CADSEQYF. The CDR3, as DNA: TGTGCCGACTCCGAGCAGTACTTC.

The chain joins TRBV7-9 to TRBJ2-5, with 9 nucleotides matching TRBD1. The CDR3 spans 14 residues. V lost 5 bases and J lost 2; bases outside the gene matches: 3. In germline, CDR1 is SEHNR, CDR2 FQNEAQ (reference sequence). The CDR3 DNA reads as TGTGCCAGCAGCGGACAGGGGATACAAGAGACCCAGTACTTC. It encodes CASSGQGIQETQYF.

A word on this clone: Other DNA sequences within the sample encode an identical CDR3. This sequence joins TRBV18 and TRBJ1-5; D is undetermined. Germline V gene sequence: CDR1 KGHSH, CDR2 LQKENI. The CDR3 is made up of 14 amino acids. V was trimmed by 3 bases and J by 1 base, leaving 7 bases between them. CDR3 bases: TGTGCCAGCTCACCGGCTGGAAGCAATCAGCCCCAGCATTTT. This sequence encodes CASSPAGSNQPQHF.

The J gene is TRBJ1-6, the V gene TRBV4-1; D gene uncertain. Germline V gene sequence: CDR1 MGHRA, CDR2 YSYEKL. The CDR3 is made up of 15 amino acids. V lost 0 bases, J lost 7 bases, and 10 bases lay in between. The CDR3 DNA reads TGCGCCAGCAGCCAAGATGCGGCCTCAAATTCACCCCTCCACTTT. This encodes CASSQDAASNSPLHF.

This chain links TRBV4-3 with TRBJ2-7; TRBD2 matches 14 bases. With V trimmed by 0 bases and J by 6 bases, 10 bases remained unmatched. The CDR3 extends over 18 amino acids. Germline lookup yields CDR1 LGHNA and CDR2 YSLEER. The CDR3 sequence is CASSQDWIGTSGSSEQYF. The CDR3 DNA sequence: TGCGCCAGCAGCCAAGATTGGATCGGGACTAGCGGGAGCAGCGAGCAGTACTTC.

The CDR3 protein is CASRGPPDSPLHF. Here the CDR3 DNA reads TGTGCCAGCAGGGGGCCCCCAGATTCACCCCTCCACTTT. The V and J genes are TRBV28 and TRBJ1-6; TRBD1 is a possible D gene (5 bases). Germline assignment: CDR1 MDHEN and CDR2 SYDVKM. This CDR3 region has 13 residues. With 6 bases removed from V and 8 bases from J, the gap between germline ends came to 11 bases.

The V gene is TRBV2, the J gene TRBJ1-3, with unresolved D. Trimming shortened V by 6 bases and J by 11 bases, and 11 bases separated the two germline ends. CDR1 and CDR2 (germline): SNHLY, FYNNEI. The CDR3 covers 11 residues. The CDR3, as DNA: TGTGCCAGCAGCGAGACTCGGGCCATATATTTT. Its protein is CASSETRAIYF. The full variable domain, completed using reference TRBV2 and TRBJ1-3, is EPEVTQTPSHQVTQMGQEVILRCVPISNHLYFYWYRQILGQKVEFLVSFYNNEISEKSEIFDDQFSVERPDGSNFTLKIRSTKLEDSAMYFCASSETRAIYFGEGSWLTVV.

The table lists this clone with a count of one. This sequence joins TRBV11-2 and TRBJ2-2; perhaps TRBD1 as D (5 bases). CDR3 length equals 15 residues. Germline-derived CDR1 and CDR2 are SGHAT and FQNNGV. The germline V and J ends were trimmed by 2 bases and 2 bases, with 9 bases remaining between them. The CDR3 DNA is TGTGCCAGCAGCTTAACAGGAATTAACACCGGGGAGCTGTTTTTT. This gives the protein CASSLTGINTGELFF.

As regards this clone: The sample contains more than one DNA sequence encoding this CDR3. This chain links TRBV19 with TRBJ1-5; D uncertain. CDR3 length equals 13 residues. Germline V lookup: CDR1 LNHDA, CDR2 SQIVND (reference sequence). Trimming cost V 2 bases and J 5 bases, with 7 bases left between them. CDR3 DNA sequence: TGTGCCAGTAGTATATTCATTGATCAGCCCCAGCATTTT. It specifies CASSIFIDQPQHF.

The rearrangement joins TRBV2 to TRBJ1-6; 7 nucleotides match TRBD1. The germline gives CDR1 SNHLY, CDR2 FYNNEI. Trimming cost V 5 bases and J 9 bases; bases outside gene matches: 4. The CDR3 consists of 13 residues. Here the CDR3 DNA reads TGTGCCAGCAGTACAGGGGTGGGTTCACCCCTCCACTTT. Amino acids: CASSTGVGSPLHF.